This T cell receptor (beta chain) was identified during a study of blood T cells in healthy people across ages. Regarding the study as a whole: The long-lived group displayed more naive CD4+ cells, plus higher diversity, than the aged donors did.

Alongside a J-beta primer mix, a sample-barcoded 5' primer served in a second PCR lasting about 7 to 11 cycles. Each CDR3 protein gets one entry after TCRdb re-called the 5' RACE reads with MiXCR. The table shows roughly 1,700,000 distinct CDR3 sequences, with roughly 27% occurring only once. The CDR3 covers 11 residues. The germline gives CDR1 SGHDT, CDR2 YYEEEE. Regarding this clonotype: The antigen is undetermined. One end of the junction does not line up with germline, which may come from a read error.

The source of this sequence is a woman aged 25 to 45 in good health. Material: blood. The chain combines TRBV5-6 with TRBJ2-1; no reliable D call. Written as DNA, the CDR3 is TGTGCCAGCAGCGCCAGAAATGAGCAGGTCTTC. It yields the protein CASSARNEQVF.